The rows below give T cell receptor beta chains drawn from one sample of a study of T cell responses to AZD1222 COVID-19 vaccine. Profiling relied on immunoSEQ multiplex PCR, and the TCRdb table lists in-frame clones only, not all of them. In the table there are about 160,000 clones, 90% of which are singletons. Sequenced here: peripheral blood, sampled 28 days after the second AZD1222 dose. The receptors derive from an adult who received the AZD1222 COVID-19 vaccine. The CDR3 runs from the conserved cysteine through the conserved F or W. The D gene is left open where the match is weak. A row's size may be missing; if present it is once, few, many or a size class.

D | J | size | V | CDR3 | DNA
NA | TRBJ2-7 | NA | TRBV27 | CASSSQIYEQYF | TGTGCCAGCAGTTCCCAGATCTACGAGCAGTACTTC
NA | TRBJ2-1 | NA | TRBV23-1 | CASSQENCLVWGFF | TGCGCCAGCAGTCAAGAAAACTGTCTGGTTTGGGGTTTCTTC
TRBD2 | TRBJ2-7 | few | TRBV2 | CASSYSPAGGTYEQYF | TGTGCCAGCAGTTATTCTCCAGCGGGAGGTACCTACGAGCAGTACTTC
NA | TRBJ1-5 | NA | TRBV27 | CASSSLGRQGNQPQHF | TGTGCCAGCAGTTCTCTCGGAAGGCAGGGCAATCAGCCCCAGCATTTT
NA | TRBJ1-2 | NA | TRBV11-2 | CASSLDYIGDRYGYTF | TGTGCCAGCAGCTTAGATTACATTGGGGATCGCTATGGCTACACCTTC
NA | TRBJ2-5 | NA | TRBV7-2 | CASSLMPTETQYF | TGTGCCAGCAGCTTAATGCCCACTGAGACCCAGTACTTC
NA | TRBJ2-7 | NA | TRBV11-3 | CASSSGPSYEQYF | TGTGCCAGCAGCTCCGGGCCTTCCTACGAGCAGTACTTC
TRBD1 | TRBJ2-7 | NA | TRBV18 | CASSPGQGSSYEQYF | TGTGCCAGCTCACCAGGACAGGGCAGCTCCTACGAGCAGTACTTC
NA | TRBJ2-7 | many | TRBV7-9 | CASRRGQFSEQYF | TGTGCCAGCAGACGAGGACAGTTTTCCGAGCAGTACTTC
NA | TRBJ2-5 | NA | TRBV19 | CASSLRGGETQYF | TGTGCCAGTAGCCTCCGGGGTGGAGAGACCCAGTACTTC
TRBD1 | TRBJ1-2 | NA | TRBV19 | CASRETGGVEGYTF | TGTGCCAGTAGGGAAACAGGGGGAGTAGAGGGCTACACCTTC
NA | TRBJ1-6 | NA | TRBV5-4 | CASSLDRTNSPLHF | TGTGCCAGCAGCTTGGACAGGACCAATTCACCCCTCCACTTT
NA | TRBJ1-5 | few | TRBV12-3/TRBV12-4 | CASSLYSNQPQHF | TGTGCCAGCAGTTTATATAGCAATCAGCCCCAGCATTTT
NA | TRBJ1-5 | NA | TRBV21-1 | CASSIDRPGNQPQHF | TGTGCCAGCAGCATCGACAGGCCGGGCAATCAGCCCCAGCATTTT
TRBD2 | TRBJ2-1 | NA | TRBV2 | CASSSPTGLAGGSAYNEQFF | TGTGCCAGCAGCTCCCCCACGGGACTAGCGGGAGGCTCCGCTTACAATGAGCAGTTCTTC
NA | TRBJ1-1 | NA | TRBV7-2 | CASSLERGAYTEAFF | TGTGCCAGCAGCTTAGAGCGGGGTGCGTACACTGAAGCTTTCTTT
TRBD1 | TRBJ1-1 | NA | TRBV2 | CASSEATGAHTEAFF | TGTGCCAGCAGTGAAGCCACAGGGGCCCACACTGAAGCTTTCTTT
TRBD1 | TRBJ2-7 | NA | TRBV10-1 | CASSEQDRRYEQYF | TGCGCCAGCAGTGAGCAGGACAGGAGATACGAGCAGTACTTC
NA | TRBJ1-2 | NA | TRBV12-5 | CASGSPPGYGYTF | TGTGCTAGTGGTTCGCCCCCGGGATATGGCTACACCTTC
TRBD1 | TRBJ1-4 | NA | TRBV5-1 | CASSSRGQSNEKLFF | TGCGCCAGCAGCTCCCGGGGACAGTCAAATGAAAAACTGTTTTTT
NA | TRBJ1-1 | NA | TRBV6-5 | CASSYQPGGLGTEAFF | TGTGCCAGCAGTTACCAACCCGGGGGGTTGGGCACTGAAGCTTTCTTT
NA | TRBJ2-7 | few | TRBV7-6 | CASSLNGEQYF | TGTGCCAGCAGCTTAAACGGCGAGCAGTACTTC
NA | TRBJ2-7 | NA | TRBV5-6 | CASSSIGGYEQYF | TGTGCCAGCAGCTCGATAGGGGGCTACGAGCAGTACTTC
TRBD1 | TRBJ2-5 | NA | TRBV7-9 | CASSHIDRAETQYF | TGTGCCAGCAGCCACATCGACAGGGCCGAGACCCAGTACTTC
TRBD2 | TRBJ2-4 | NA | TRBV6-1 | CASSEAWGGIKNIQYF | TGTGCCAGCAGTGAAGCGTGGGGGGGGATCAAAAACATTCAGTACTTC
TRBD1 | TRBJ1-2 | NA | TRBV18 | CASSPGQGPANYGYTF | TGTGCCAGCTCACCAGGACAGGGGCCAGCTAACTATGGCTACACCTTC
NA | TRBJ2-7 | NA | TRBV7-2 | CASSLTPDWKYEQYF | TGTGCCAGCAGCTTAACCCCGGACTGGAAGTACGAGCAGTACTTC
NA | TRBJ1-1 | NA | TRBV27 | CASSSPGRAGTEAFF | TGTGCCAGCAGTTCCCCGGGCAGGGCCGGGACTGAAGCTTTCTTT
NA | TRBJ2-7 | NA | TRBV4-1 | CASSQDDRYEQYF | TGCGCCAGCAGCCAAGATGACAGGTACGAGCAGTACTTC
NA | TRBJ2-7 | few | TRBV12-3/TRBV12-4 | CASSLQGKYEQYF | TGTGCCAGCAGTCTCCAGGGAAAATACGAGCAGTACTTC
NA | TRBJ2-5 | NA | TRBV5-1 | CASSLMTETQYF | TGCGCCAGCAGCTTGATGACGGAGACCCAGTACTTC
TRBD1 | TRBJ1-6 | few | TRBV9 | CASNEQGNSPLHF | TGTGCCAGCAACGAACAGGGGAATTCACCCCTCCACTTT
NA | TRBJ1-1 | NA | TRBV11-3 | CASSLDTNTEAFF | TGTGCCAGCAGCTTAGACACCAACACTGAAGCTTTCTTT